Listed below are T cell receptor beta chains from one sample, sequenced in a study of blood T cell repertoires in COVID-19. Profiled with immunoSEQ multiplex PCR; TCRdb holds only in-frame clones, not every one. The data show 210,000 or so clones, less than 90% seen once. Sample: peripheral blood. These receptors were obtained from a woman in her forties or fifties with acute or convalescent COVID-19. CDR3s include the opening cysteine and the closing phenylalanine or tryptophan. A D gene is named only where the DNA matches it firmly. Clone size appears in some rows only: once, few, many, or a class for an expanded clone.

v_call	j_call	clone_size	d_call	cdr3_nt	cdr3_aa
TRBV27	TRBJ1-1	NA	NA	TGTGCCAGCAGTCCCTACAGGAATATGAACACTGAAGCTTTCTTT	CASSPYRNMNTEAFF
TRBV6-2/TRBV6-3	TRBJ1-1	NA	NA	TGTGCCAGCAGTTACTCCACGACAGCCCTATACACTGAAGCTTTCTTT	CASSYSTTALYTEAFF
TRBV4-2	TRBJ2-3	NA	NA	TGTGCCAGCAGCCAAGGGCGAGGGTTAGATACGCAGTATTTT	CASSQGRGLDTQYF
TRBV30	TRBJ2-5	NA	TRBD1	TGTGCCTGGAGGGGGGACAGGGGACAAGAGACCCAGTACTTC	CAWRGDRGQETQYF
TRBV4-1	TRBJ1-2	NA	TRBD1	TGCGCCAGCAGCGCACAGGGGGGGGACTATGGCTACACCTTC	CASSAQGGDYGYTF
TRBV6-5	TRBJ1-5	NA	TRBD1	TGTGCCAGCAGTTCGGGACAGGGCGCACAGCCCCAGCATTTT	CASSSGQGAQPQHF
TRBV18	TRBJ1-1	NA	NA	TGTGCCAGCTCACCCCGACAGCGAATGAACACTGAAGCTTTCTTT	CASSPRQRMNTEAFF
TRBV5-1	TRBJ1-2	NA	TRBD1	TGCGCCAGCAGCTTGGGACAGGGATCAGGAGGCTACACCTTC	CASSLGQGSGGYTF
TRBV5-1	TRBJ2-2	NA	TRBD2	TGCGCCAGCAGCTTGAACCCTCCGGGGGGGCGAGGCACCGGGGAGCTGTTTTTT	CASSLNPPGGRGTGELFF
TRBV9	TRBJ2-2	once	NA	TGTGCCAGCAGCGCGCGAACTAGGGAGGCCGGGGAGCTGTTTTTT	CASSARTREAGELFF
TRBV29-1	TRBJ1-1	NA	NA	TGCAGCGTTGATGCTACCCCGGGCACTGAAGCTTTCTTT	CSVDATPGTEAFF
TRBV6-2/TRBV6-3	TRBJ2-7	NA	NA	TGTGCCAGCAGTTATACCTACGAGCAGTACTTC	CASSYTYEQYF
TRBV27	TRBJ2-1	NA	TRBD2	TGTGCCAGCAGTTTTCTAGCGGGAGACTCCTACAATGAGCAGTTCTTC	CASSFLAGDSYNEQFF
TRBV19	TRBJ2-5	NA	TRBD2	TGTGCCAGTAGTATACTAGCGGGAGAGACCCAGTACTTC	CASSILAGETQYF
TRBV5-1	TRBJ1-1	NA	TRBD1	TGCGCCAGCAGCCCGGACAGGGACACTGAAGCTTTCTTT	CASSPDRDTEAFF
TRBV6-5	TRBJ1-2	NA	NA	TGTGCCAGCAGTTACCAACGGGGGGCTGACTATGGCTACACCTTC	CASSYQRGADYGYTF